The entry that follows covers one T cell receptor beta chain sequence. Its antigen remains unknown. TCRdb reprocessed the RT-PCR reads via MiXCR and lists one record per CDR3 protein. The sample carries a few hundred thousand distinct CDR3 sequences, approximately 14% recorded once. Looked up from germline, CDR1 is LNHDA and CDR2 is SQIVND (reference sequence). Trimming stripped 3 bases from V and 6 bases from J, with 15 bases between. This CDR3 has 15 amino acids. The record originates from a study of response to subunit inactivated influenza vaccine. Whole-study findings and limits: After each seasonal influenza vaccination, few new T cells are recruited, the authors suggested.

This sequence was found in a man aged 50 to 59 who received an inactivated influenza vaccine. This chain links TRBV19 with TRBJ1-5; no reliable D call. The sequenced sample was PBMCs from blood, obtained about 12 days after vaccination. The CDR3 here is CASSMVGPRGQPQHF. The CDR3 DNA reads as TGTGCCAGTAGTATGGTCGGGCCTCGGGGTCAGCCCCAGCATTTT.